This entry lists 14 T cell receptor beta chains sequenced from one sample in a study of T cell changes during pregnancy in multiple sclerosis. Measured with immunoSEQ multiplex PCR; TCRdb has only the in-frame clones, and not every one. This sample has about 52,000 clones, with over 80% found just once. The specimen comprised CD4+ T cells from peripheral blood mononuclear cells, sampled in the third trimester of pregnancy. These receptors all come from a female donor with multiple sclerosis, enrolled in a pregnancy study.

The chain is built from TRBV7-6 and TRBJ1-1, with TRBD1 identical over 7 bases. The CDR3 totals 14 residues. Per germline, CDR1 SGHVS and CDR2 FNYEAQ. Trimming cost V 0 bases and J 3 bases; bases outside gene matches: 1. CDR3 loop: CASSLADRHTEAFF. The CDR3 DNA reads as TGTGCCAGCAGCTTAGCGGACAGGCACACTGAAGCTTTCTTT.

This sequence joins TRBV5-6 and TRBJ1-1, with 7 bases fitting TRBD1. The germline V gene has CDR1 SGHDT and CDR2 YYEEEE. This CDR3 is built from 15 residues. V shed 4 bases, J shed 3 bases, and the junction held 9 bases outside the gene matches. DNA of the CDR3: TGTGCCAGCAGCAATACAGGGGCCCGTTACACTGAAGCTTTCTTT. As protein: CASSNTGARYTEAFF.

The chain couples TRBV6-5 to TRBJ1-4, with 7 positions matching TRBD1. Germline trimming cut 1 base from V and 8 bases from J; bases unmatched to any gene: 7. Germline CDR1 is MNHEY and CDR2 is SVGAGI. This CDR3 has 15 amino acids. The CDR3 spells CASSYFSGGDEKLFF. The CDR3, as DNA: TGTGCCAGCAGTTACTTTTCAGGGGGTGACGAAAAACTGTTTTTT.

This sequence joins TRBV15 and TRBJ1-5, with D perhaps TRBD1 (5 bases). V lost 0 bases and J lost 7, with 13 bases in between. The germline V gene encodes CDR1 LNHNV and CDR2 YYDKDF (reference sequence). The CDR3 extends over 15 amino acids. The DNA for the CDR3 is TGTGCCACCAGCAGAGATACCAGCCGGGGGCAGCCCCAGCATTTT. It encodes CATSRDTSRGQPQHF.

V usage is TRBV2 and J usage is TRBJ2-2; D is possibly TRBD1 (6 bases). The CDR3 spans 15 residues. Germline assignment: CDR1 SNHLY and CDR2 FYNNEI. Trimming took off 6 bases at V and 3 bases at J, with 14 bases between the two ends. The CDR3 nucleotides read TGTGCCAGCAGGGCCGGGACACTTTACACCGGGGAGCTGTTTTTT. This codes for CASRAGTLYTGELFF.

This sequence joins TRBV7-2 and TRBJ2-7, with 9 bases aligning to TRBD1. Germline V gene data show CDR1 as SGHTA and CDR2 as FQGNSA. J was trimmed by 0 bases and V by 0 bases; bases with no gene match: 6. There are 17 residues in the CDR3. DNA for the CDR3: TGTGCCAGCAGCTTAGCTTCGACAGGGGGAAGCTCCTACGAGCAGTACTTC. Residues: CASSLASTGGSSYEQYF.

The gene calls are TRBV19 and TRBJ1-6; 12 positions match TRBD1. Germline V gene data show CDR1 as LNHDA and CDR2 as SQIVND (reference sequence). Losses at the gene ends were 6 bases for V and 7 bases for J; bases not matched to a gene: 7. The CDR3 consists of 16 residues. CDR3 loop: CASRWGTGGMNSPLHF. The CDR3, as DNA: TGTGCCAGTAGGTGGGGGACAGGGGGCATGAATTCACCCCTCCACTTT.

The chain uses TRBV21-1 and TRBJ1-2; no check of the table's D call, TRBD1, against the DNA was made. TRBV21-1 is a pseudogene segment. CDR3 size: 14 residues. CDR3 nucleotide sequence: TGTGCCAGCAGTAAAGGGGGCCTCAGGGGGGGCTACACCTTC. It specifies CASSKGGLRGGYTF.

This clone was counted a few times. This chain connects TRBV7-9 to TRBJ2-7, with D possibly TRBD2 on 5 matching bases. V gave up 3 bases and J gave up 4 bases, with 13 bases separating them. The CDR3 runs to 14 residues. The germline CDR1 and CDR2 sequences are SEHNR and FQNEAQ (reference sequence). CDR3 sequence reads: CASSFSHPGYEQYF. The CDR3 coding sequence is TGTGCCAGCAGCTTCAGTCATCCGGGATACGAGCAGTACTTC.

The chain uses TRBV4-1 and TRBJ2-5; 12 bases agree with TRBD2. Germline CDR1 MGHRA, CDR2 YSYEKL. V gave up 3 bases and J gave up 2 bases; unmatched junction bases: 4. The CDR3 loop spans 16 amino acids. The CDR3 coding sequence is TGCGCCAGCAGCCATCCTGGACTAGCGGGGCAAGAGACCCAGTACTTC. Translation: CASSHPGLAGQETQYF.

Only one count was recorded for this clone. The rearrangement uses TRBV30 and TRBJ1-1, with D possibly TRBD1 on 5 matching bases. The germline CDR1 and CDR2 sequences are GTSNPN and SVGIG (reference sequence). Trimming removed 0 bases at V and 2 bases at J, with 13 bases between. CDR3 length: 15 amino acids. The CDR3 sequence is CAWSVLPGGNTEAFF. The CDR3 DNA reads TGTGCCTGGAGTGTACTGCCGGGGGGAAACACTGAAGCTTTCTTT.

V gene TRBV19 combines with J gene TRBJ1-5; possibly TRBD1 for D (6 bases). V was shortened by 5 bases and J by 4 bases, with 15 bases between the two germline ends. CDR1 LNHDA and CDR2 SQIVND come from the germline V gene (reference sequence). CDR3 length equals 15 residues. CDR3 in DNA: TGTGCCAGTAGTCTACGACAGGCCCCGAATCAGCCCCAGCATTTT. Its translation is CASSLRQAPNQPQHF. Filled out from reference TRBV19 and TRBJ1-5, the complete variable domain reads DGGITQSPKYLFRKEGQNVTLSCEQNLNHDAMYWYRQDPGQGLRLIYYSQIVNDFQKGDIAEGYSVSREKKESFPLTVTSAQKNPTAFYLCASSLRQAPNQPQHFGDGTRLSIL.

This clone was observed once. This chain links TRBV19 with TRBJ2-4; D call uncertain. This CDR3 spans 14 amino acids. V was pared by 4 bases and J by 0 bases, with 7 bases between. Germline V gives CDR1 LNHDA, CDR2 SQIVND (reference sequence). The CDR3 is CASSKIVAKNIQYF. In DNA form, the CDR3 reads TGTGCCAGTAGTAAAATCGTAGCCAAAAACATTCAGTACTTC. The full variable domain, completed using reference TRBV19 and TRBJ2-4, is DGGITQSPKYLFRKEGQNVTLSCEQNLNHDAMYWYRQDPGQGLRLIYYSQIVNDFQKGDIAEGYSVSREKKESFPLTVTSAQKNPTAFYLCASSKIVAKNIQYFGAGTRLSVL.

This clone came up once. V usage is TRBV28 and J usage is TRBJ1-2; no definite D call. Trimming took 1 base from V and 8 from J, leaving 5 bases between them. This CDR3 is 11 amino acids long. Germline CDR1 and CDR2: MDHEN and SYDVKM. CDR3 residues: CASSLSGGYTF. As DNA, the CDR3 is TGTGCCAGCAGTTTATCCGGGGGCTACACCTTC.